This paragraph covers one TCR beta chain sequence. Its antigen is currently unknown. The sample is drawn from a study of cytomegalovirus exposure and HLA in healthy donors. Study information: Earlier work reported approximately 110 million unique TCR beta sequences from about 200 million T cells. Whole-study findings and limits: Most observed TCR sequences were rare, whereas some public TCRs were detected in many donors. The authors excluded some V segments, including TRBV6-2 and TRBV6-3, as indistinguishable. A later analysis showed that HLA-associated TCR beta chains had undergone more clonal expansion than equally common others.

The PCR employed 60 Vbeta primers together with 13 Jbeta primers. Generated by immunoSEQ multiplex PCR, the TCRdb table keeps only in-frame clones and is missing some. The repertoire holds about 130,000 clones, with about 84% as singletons. CDR1 LGHNA and CDR2 YNFKEQ come from the germline V gene. The CDR3 has 14 residues. V dropped 3 bases and J dropped 1 base, with 10 bases sitting between them. The chain has TRBV4-2 and TRBJ2-7; TRBD1 is a possible D gene (6 bases). Sequencing was done on a sample of PBMCs. This TCR came from a man aged 40-49 years in good health and CMV-seronegative. This CDR3 reads CASSHHGQSYEQYF. Written as DNA, the CDR3 is TGTGCCAGCAGCCATCATGGACAGTCCTACGAGCAGTACTTC.